Listed below are T cell receptor beta chains from one sample, sequenced in a study of blood T cell repertoires in COVID-19. Method: immunoSEQ multiplex PCR; TCRdb's copy keeps in-frame clones and lacks some. The sample gives around 300,000 clones, around 87% of which show up once; 3.5% to 4% is in the top ten. The sample was peripheral blood. The receptors shown here come from a woman aged 45-60 years with active or convalescent COVID-19. Both conserved end residues are part of each CDR3. Clone sizes are given selectively: once, few, many, or a class where the clone is expanded.

>TRBV15|12|-
CATSARGTEAFF
>TRBV7-3|17|-
CASSPWGAGGGTGELFF
>TRBV7-9|15|-
CASSFGTAHNQPQHF
>TRBV6-2/TRBV6-3|16|-
CASSYRLSNALYGYTF
>TRBV28|16|-
CASSGPRVSAKNIQYF
>TRBV6-2/TRBV6-3|13|-
CASSYDRTYEQYF
>TRBV7-9|14|-
CASSSGTGKNEQFF
>TRBV15|18|-
CATSSPIVDGVSGNTIYF
>TRBV7-8|13|-
CASSSWAVLEQYF
>TRBV4-3|15|-
CASSQARIMNTEAFF
>TRBV24-1|13|few
CATSLGGTDTQYF
>TRBV4-1|16|-
CASSQSWGAFPYEQYF
>TRBV6-5|14|-
CASSYAGAPAEQFF
>TRBV2|16|-
CASSSDLRSGSNEQFF
>TRBV9|15|-
CASSARRGSLCEQYF
>TRBV27|13|-
CASSPTRSGGYTF
>TRBV7-2|15|-
CASSWRTGGYQPQHF
>TRBV2|13|-
CASSEVTSGELFF
>TRBV7-9|14|-
CASSRQGLRNTIYF
>TRBV5-1|14|-
CASSLGAGVDTQYF
>TRBV7-9|15|-
CASSLAGQGTGELFF
>TRBV7-2|15|-
CASSLRAANTGELFF
>TRBV5-5|11|-
CASSLVGTSFF
>TRBV5-6|17|-
CASSLADEEYYTGELFF
>TRBV18|16|-
CASSPLQGKFLNEQFF
>TRBV5-1|15|-
CASSPGLADSYEQYF
>TRBV28|18|-
CASSYPRQASGTTDTQYF
>TRBV4-1|16|few
CASSQAYTQGVHEQYF
>TRBV28|14|few
CASSFLQGTETQYF
>TRBV19|14|-
CASHRTGEEYGYTF
>TRBV27|15|-
CASSLRAGVTGELFF
>TRBV28|15|-
CASSLPGQSRYEQYF
>TRBV5-1|14|-
CATDTGDSNQPQHF
>TRBV19|13|-
CASSVDREGEQFF
>TRBV15|16|-
CATSRDRQGSTDTQYF
>TRBV5-4|16|-
CASSLPPGLGAYEQYF
>TRBV27|15|-
CASSPGAGGLRGYTF
>TRBV7-2|15|once
CASSLWTGGNQPQHF
>TRBV5-1|14|-
CASSLSTGEETQYF
>TRBV27|16|-
CASSLYGGIDNQPQHF
>TRBV3-1/TRBV3-2|15|-
CASSPGGRLADTQYF
>TRBV2|13|-
CASRAPGYTEAFF
>TRBV5-8|16|few
CASSLDQGARDQPQHF
>TRBV10-3|14|once
CAISDGQGDTEAFF
>TRBV9|16|-
CASSVEVGAGGETQYF
>TRBV7-9|15|-
CASSPSEHPNSPLHF
>TRBV3-1/TRBV3-2|16|-
CASSQVHRGGPDTQYF
>TRBV20-1|11|-
CSAATQAEQYF
>TRBV6-6|14|-
CASSRDRVTTEAFF
>TRBV11-2|17|once
CASSPPGWGRLGNTIYF
>TRBV5-1|15|-
CASSLRPSGGNEQFF
>TRBV6-1|15|-
CASSDSYRANTEAFF
>TRBV7-9|13|-
CASSAGTDSEAFF
>TRBV25-1|13|once
CASSVTGNTEAFF
>TRBV3-1/TRBV3-2|14|once
CASSAGLAGDTQYF
>TRBV15|15|-
CATSSLAQGDQPQHF
>TRBV7-2|15|-
CASSFLAGVGNEQFF